This T cell receptor (beta chain) was sequenced for a study of OX40 agonist ivuxolimab in advanced cancers. Autoimmune disease history or systemic immunosuppression meant exclusion. Sampled blood was obtained at baseline, cycle 4 day 1, and cycle 7 day 1. The assay was immunoSEQ multiplex PCR, and TCRdb's table has in-frame clones only and misses some. The data hold tens of thousands of clones, with about 86% observed a single time. Findings and caveats of the study: At 0.1 to 3.0 mg/kg, CD4+ and CD8+ blood T cells expanded clonally by week 6.

A remark on this clone: The antigen remains undetermined.

Sequenced here: CD4+ or CD8+ T cells sorted from blood, sampled in a trial of the OX40 agonist ivuxolimab. This TCR was sampled from an adult with an advanced solid tumor such as melanoma, head and neck, liver or kidney cancer.

CDR3 in DNA: TGTGCCAGAAGCCCACCGCGGACTTTCACAGATACGCAGTATTTT. As protein: CARSPPRTFTDTQYF. V and J are TRBV5-3 and TRBJ2-3, with D possibly matching TRBD2 (5 bases). TRBV5-3 is flagged as an ORF with uncertain function. This CDR3 comprises 15 residues. The V and J ends lost 4 bases and 2 bases respectively, with 14 bases between them.